These 24 T cell receptor beta chains originate from one sample sequenced in a study of blood T cell repertoires in COVID-19. Generated by immunoSEQ multiplex PCR, the TCRdb table keeps only in-frame clones and is missing some. This repertoire shows 190,000 or so clones, roughly 87% found once; its top ten account for approximately 2%. Sequencing input: PBMCs or T cells enriched from blood (not recorded which). The source is a woman aged 25 to 39 who had recovered from COVID-19.

This clone was recorded a few times. This chain connects TRBV2 to TRBJ1-3; unclear D gene. CDR3 length equals 13 residues. Germline V gene lookup returns CDR1 SNHLY and CDR2 FYNNEI. V was shortened by 7 bases and J by 2 bases, with 9 bases between the two germline ends. CDR3 sequence: CASKLRAGNTIYF. The DNA of the CDR3 is TGTGCCAGCAAGTTGCGGGCTGGAAACACCATATATTTT.

Regarding this clone: This likely came from a read error, as a far larger clone is one base away. The chain couples TRBV9 to TRBJ1-1, with D tentatively TRBD1 (5 bases). Trimming cost V 4 bases and J 1 base, with 8 bases left between them. Per the germline V gene, CDR1 is SGDLS and CDR2 is YYNGEE. The CDR3 runs 13 residues. This chain's CDR3 is CASSPGGNTEAFF. The CDR3 nucleotides are TGTGCCAGCAGCCCGGGGGGGAACACTGAAGCTTTCTTT.

This clone has a handful of counts. V and J are TRBV11-3 and TRBJ2-4; D possibly corresponds to TRBD1 (6 bases). Trimming removed 0 bases from V and 12 bases from J, with 12 bases in between. From germline, CDR1 is SGHNT and CDR2 YENEEA. This CDR3 region has 13 residues. The CDR3: CASSLEGDKNQYF. The CDR3 bases are TGTGCCAGCAGCTTAGAAGGGGACAAGAATCAGTACTTC.

This chain links TRBV3-1 (or the pseudogene TRBV3-2) with TRBJ1-3; D is undetermined. This CDR3 has 15 residues. Germline V gene data show CDR1 as LGHDT and CDR2 as YNNKEL (reference sequence). V dropped 5 bases and J dropped 0 bases, with 11 bases sitting between them. Here the CDR3 reads CASSWTVGSGNTIYF. CDR3 DNA sequence: TGTGCCAGCAGCTGGACTGTGGGCTCTGGAAACACCATATATTTT.

The J gene is TRBJ1-5, the V gene TRBV19, with D perhaps matching TRBD1 (5 bases). This CDR3 region has 14 residues. Trimming stripped 7 bases from V and 3 bases from J, with 13 bases between. Germline loops: CDR1 LNHDA, CDR2 SQIVND (reference sequence). In DNA, the CDR3 is TGTGCCAGTACCTGGGGAGGGGACAATCAGCCCCAGCATTTT. Its translation: CASTWGGDNQPQHF.

The chain joins TRBV19 to TRBJ2-6, with D unclear. Germline V gene data show CDR1 as LNHDA and CDR2 as SQIVND (reference sequence). This CDR3 is built from 15 residues. Trimming pared 3 bases from V and 0 bases from J, leaving 6 bases between. CDR3 sequence: CASSIGYSGANVLTF. CDR3 coding DNA: TGTGCCAGTAGTATCGGGTACTCTGGGGCCAACGTCCTGACTTTC.

The chain is built from TRBV18 and TRBJ2-7; 7 positions match TRBD1. The V and J ends lost 3 bases and 9 bases, in that order; junction bases with no gene match: 14. There are 15 residues in the CDR3. Per germline, CDR1 KGHSH and CDR2 LQKENI. DNA for the CDR3: TGTGCCAGCTCACCGACCGGGACAGCGAATAGTGGGCAGTACTTC. Translating it yields CASSPTGTANSGQYF.

The V and J genes are TRBV19 and TRBJ1-2; TRBD1 is a possible D gene (5 bases). This CDR3 is 14 amino acids long. Germline loops: CDR1 LNHDA, CDR2 SQIVND (reference sequence). V lost 3 bases, J lost 4 bases, and 12 bases lay in between. The CDR3 DNA is TGTGCCAGTAGTATCGAAGGCAGGGCCTATGGCTACACCTTC. As protein: CASSIEGRAYGYTF. The variable domain in full, with the rest retrieved from reference TRBV19 and TRBJ1-2, is DGGITQSPKYLFRKEGQNVTLSCEQNLNHDAMYWYRQDPGQGLRLIYYSQIVNDFQKGDIAEGYSVSREKKESFPLTVTSAQKNPTAFYLCASSIEGRAYGYTFGSGTRLTVV.

In its sample, this clone was seen a few times. The V gene is TRBV9, the J gene TRBJ1-4; possible D gene TRBD1, 6 bases. Trimming left V 4 bases short and J 5 bases short, with 12 bases between. Germline V gene data show CDR1 as SGDLS and CDR2 as YYNGEE. The CDR3 is 14 residues long. CDR3: CASSYGQQNEKLFF. CDR3 bases: TGTGCCAGCAGCTACGGACAGCAAAATGAAAAACTGTTTTTT.

The chain employs TRBV18 and TRBJ1-1; the D gene is possibly TRBD1 (5 bases). Germline assignment: CDR1 KGHSH and CDR2 LQKENI. The CDR3 is made up of 13 amino acids. The V and J ends lost 1 base and 5 bases respectively, with 8 bases between them. The CDR3 DNA follows: TGTGCCAGCTCACCACTCAAGGGGACTGAAGCTTTCTTT. Its protein is CASSPLKGTEAFF.

The chain couples TRBV19 to TRBJ2-5, with D maybe TRBD1 (6 bases). This CDR3 contains 12 residues. In germline, CDR1 is LNHDA, CDR2 SQIVND (reference sequence). The V end lost 7 bases, the J end lost 4 bases, and 10 bases lay between the germline ends. CDR3 residues: CASTGVAETQYF. The CDR3 DNA sequence: TGTGCCAGTACAGGGGTAGCAGAGACCCAGTACTTC.

This clone was seen just once. The chain combines TRBV5-8 with TRBJ2-7; TRBD1 might be the D (6 bases). The CDR3 contains 13 residues. Trimming cost V 1 base and J 2 bases, with 7 bases left between them. The germline gives CDR1 SGHTS, CDR2 YDEGEE. The CDR3 protein is CASSLQGPYEQYF. The CDR3 bases are TGTGCCAGCAGCTTGCAGGGGCCCTACGAGCAGTACTTC.

The gene calls are TRBV6-5 and TRBJ2-1, with 7 bases matching TRBD2. CDR1 is MNHEY, CDR2 SVGAGI, per germline. Unmatched junction bases numbered 6, after V lost 8 bases and J lost 2 bases. The CDR3 spans 14 residues. The CDR3 DNA reads as TGTGCCAGCGCGCGGGAGAGGGCCTACAATGAGCAGTTCTTC. Translating gives CASARERAYNEQFF.

The chain is built from TRBV10-3 and TRBJ1-2; weak D call: TRBD1 (6 bases). The CDR3 spans 13 residues. V dropped 2 bases and J dropped 4 bases, with 8 bases sitting between them. Germline CDR1 reads ENHRY; CDR2 reads SYGVKD. The DNA of the CDR3 is TGTGCCATCAGTGAGCAACAGGGCTATGGCTACACCTTC. Protein product: CAISEQQGYGYTF.

The rearrangement uses TRBV5-1 and TRBJ1-1; 9 nucleotides line up with TRBD1. V lost 3 bases and J lost 6; bases outside the gene matches: 15. The CDR3 covers 17 residues. Germline CDR1 is SGHRS and CDR2 is YFSETQ. CDR3 sequence (DNA): TGCGCCAGCAGCTGGGGACAGGGACGATTGATCGACGCTGAAGCTTTCTTT. Translating it yields CASSWGQGRLIDAEAFF.

The rearrangement uses TRBV27 and TRBJ1-5; D is undetermined. CDR1 and CDR2 (germline): MNHEY, SMNVEV (reference sequence). V dropped 2 bases and J dropped 2 bases, with 7 bases sitting between them. The CDR3 runs 14 residues. CDR3 residues: CASSLEGGNQPQHF. Here the CDR3 DNA reads TGTGCCAGCAGTTTAGAGGGAGGCAATCAGCCCCAGCATTTT.

This chain connects TRBV4-3 to TRBJ2-5; 7 bases map to TRBD2. Germline V CDR1 and CDR2: LGHNA, YSLEER. V lost 5 bases to trimming and J lost 7 bases; unmatched junction nucleotides: 22. The CDR3 spans 18 residues. This chain's CDR3 is CASSFISYGREPKTTQYF. CDR3 bases: TGCGCCAGCAGCTTCATCTCCTATGGGCGGGAGCCTAAAACGACCCAGTACTTC.

This chain joins TRBV5-4 and TRBJ1-6; no reliable D call. CDR1 is SGHNT and CDR2 is YYREEE in the germline V gene (reference sequence). The CDR3 has 18 amino acids. V lost 2 bases and J 0 bases, leaving 15 bases between the germline ends. Written as DNA, the CDR3 is TGTGCCAGCAGCTTCTCGCCCAGGTCGAGCTCCTATAATTCACCCCTCCACTTT. This codes for CASSFSPRSSSYNSPLHF.

This clone was observed a handful of times. The chain couples TRBV7-8 to TRBJ2-7; tentatively, D is TRBD2 (5 bases). Germline-derived CDR1 and CDR2 are SGHVS and FQNEAQ. V lost 3 bases, J lost 0 bases, and 12 bases lay in between. The CDR3 sequence is 15 residues long. CDR3 nucleotides: TGTGCCAGCAGCTTGGTCAGTGAGGGCTCCTACGAGCAGTACTTC. Encoded protein: CASSLVSEGSYEQYF.

J is TRBJ2-7 and V is TRBV6-6; 11 bases align to TRBD2. Trimming at V came to 5 bases and at J to 4 bases, leaving 7 bases not matched to a gene. The length of the CDR3 is 15 residues. CDR1 is MNHNY, CDR2 SVGAGI, per germline (reference sequence). The CDR3 sequence is CASSTGTSGSYEQYF. In DNA, the CDR3 is TGTGCCAGCAGTACCGGGACTAGCGGATCGTACGAGCAGTACTTC.

This clone was seen a single time. The chain is built from TRBV4-3 and TRBJ1-5, with D perhaps matching TRBD1 (6 bases). Trimming removed 4 bases at V and 3 bases at J, with 16 bases between. The CDR3 is made up of 16 amino acids. Germline V gives CDR1 LGHNA, CDR2 YSLEER. The CDR3 protein is CASSPGKGGLNQPQHF. CDR3 nucleotides: TGCGCCAGCAGCCCCGGGAAGGGGGGGCTCAATCAGCCCCAGCATTTT.

V gene TRBV9 combines with J gene TRBJ2-3; TRBD2 matches 7 bases. Germline V lookup: CDR1 SGDLS, CDR2 YYNGEE. The trim removed 3 bases at V and 2 bases at J, leaving 12 bases unmatched. The CDR3 spans 17 residues. The DNA of the CDR3 is TGTGCCAGCAGCGGAAAACGGGGGAGGGGCTTCACAGATACGCAGTATTTT. This gives the protein CASSGKRGRGFTDTQYF.

The rearrangement links TRBV27 to TRBJ1-4, with 8 bases fitting TRBD1. V lost 4 bases to trimming and J lost 10 bases; unmatched junction nucleotides: 11. The CDR3 loop spans 15 amino acids. The germline CDR1 and CDR2 sequences are MNHEY and SMNVEV (reference sequence). This chain's CDR3 is CASSSEIPGGLKLFF. In DNA form, the CDR3 reads TGTGCCAGCAGTTCAGAAATCCCAGGGGGCCTAAAACTGTTTTTT.

This chain uses TRBV11-1 with TRBJ1-2; no clear D gene. Trimming left V 0 bases short and J 2 bases short, with 7 bases between. Per the germline V gene, CDR1 is SGHAT and CDR2 is FQDESV (reference sequence). CDR3 length equals 14 residues. The CDR3 protein is CASSLASPNYGYTF. The CDR3 bases are TGTGCCAGCAGCTTAGCTTCCCCGAACTATGGCTACACCTTC.